This paragraph covers one T cell receptor beta chain sequence. Its specific antigen is unknown. Base qualities are not provided; no much larger clone lies one nucleotide away. The data stem from a study of CD8 T cells in ankylosing spondylitis (dated by TCRdb to 2015 to 2018). Background for the entire study: The study profiled T cell receptor beta repertoires in healthy donors and ankylosing spondylitis patients to find disease-linked TCR variants. Peripheral blood was sampled, and synovial fluid was additionally collected from ankylosing spondylitis patients. The full study cohort comprised roughly 24 ankylosing spondylitis patients and around 100 healthy donors. Results and caveats for the whole study, not just this receptor: The disease-linked clones had a CD8+ phenotype and were found at relatively low frequencies in peripheral blood. The disease-linked clones were reported as significantly enriched in matched synovial fluid samples from ankylosing spondylitis patients. A TCR beta motif made up of eight highly homologous amino acid variants appeared to be characteristic of blood from ankylosing spondylitis patients. Some motif variants were previously reported in synovial fluid and blood of reactive arthritis patients, suggesting common disease-initiation mechanisms.

The reads were generated on an Illumina HiSeq 2500. TCR beta libraries were prepared by quantitative 5'-RACE with molecular barcodes. In the authors' own workflow: To identify disease-linked TCR variants, a new computational method was used, one built on a probabilistic model of VDJ rearrangement. TCRdb passed the public sequencing reads through fastp at Q25 and MiXCR, retaining productive beta sequences. Records with the same CDR3 protein are collapsed into one entry carrying the most frequent genes and DNA. For this entry, the V and J calls and clone size follow TCRdb and not the study's own pipeline. This sample comprises 700,000 to 850,000 distinct CDR3 sequences, roughly 12% of them detected only once. About 0.49% of the sample is in the top ten clones. CDR1 and CDR2 are read off the germline V gene as SGHTA and FQGNSA. V is pared back by 7 bases and J by 4 bases, with 15 bases lying between the germline termini. There are 14 amino acids in the CDR3, from cysteine to phenylalanine inclusive. Left in the record is the CDR3 DNA by itself, 42 bases read in frame from the first base.

The V gene is TRBV7-2 and the J gene is TRBJ2-3, with TRBD1 perhaps the D gene, on 6 matching bases. This receptor was taken from a male donor with ankylosing spondylitis. Input material: blood, either unsorted or a sorted T cell fraction (not recorded which). The nucleotide sequence reads TGTGCCAGCATGCCAGGGGTTCGCGCAGATACGCAGTATTTT. Its amino acids are CASMPGVRADTQYF.